A few counts support the clone carrying this T cell receptor beta chain. Its antigen remains unidentified. Barcoded TCR alpha and TCR beta cDNA libraries with UMIs came from 5'RACE using constant-segment primers. Each CDR3 protein gets one entry after TCRdb re-called the 5' RACE reads with MiXCR. The data hold some 100,000 distinct CDR3 sequences, with roughly 10% observed a single time. The sample originates from a study of T-cell memory formation after mild COVID-19. Overall study findings and caveats: In pre-infection memory, a portion of responding clones appeared, which suggested that cross-reactive memory joined.

The CDR3 runs 14 residues. Germline values: CDR1 PRHDT, CDR2 FYEKMQ (reference sequence). V lost 1 base and J lost 4; bases outside the gene matches: 2. This TCR derives from a man in his late teens or twenties who had mild COVID-19 (a few samples of this study predate the infection). Cell type and time point are not known. The sample consisted of PBMCs or a T cell subset sorted from them (not recorded which). The chain uses TRBV13 and TRBJ2-5, with TRBD2 matching over 8 bases. CDR3 amino acids: CASSLASGGETQYF. CDR3 in DNA: TGTGCCAGCAGCTTAGCGAGCGGGGGAGAGACCCAGTACTTC.